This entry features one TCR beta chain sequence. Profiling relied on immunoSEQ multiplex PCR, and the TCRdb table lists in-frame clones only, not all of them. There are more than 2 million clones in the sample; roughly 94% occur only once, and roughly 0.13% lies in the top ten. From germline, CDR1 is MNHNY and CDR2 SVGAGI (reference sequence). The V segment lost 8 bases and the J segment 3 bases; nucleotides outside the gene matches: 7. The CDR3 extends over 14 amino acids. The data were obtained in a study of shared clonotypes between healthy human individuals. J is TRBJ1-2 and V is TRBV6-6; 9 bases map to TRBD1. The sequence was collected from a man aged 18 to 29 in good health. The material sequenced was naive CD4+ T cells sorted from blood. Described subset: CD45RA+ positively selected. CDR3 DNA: TGTGCCAGCCAACAGGGGGCGGCGGACTATGGCTACACCTTC. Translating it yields CASQQGAADYGYTF.